Detailed here is one TCR beta chain. Its target is not known. The data originate from a study of beta chain features in type 1 diabetes. Overall study results and limits: VDJ junctions in type 1 diabetes patients carried more deletions and fewer insertions. TCRB CDR3s were moderately but significantly shorter in Type 1 diabetes patients in all four CD4+ subsets.

Reverse transcribing all isolated RNA meant expressed TCRB transcripts were sequenced. The protocol was immunoSEQ multiplex PCR, while the TCRdb copy is restricted to in-frame clones and leaves out a portion. This sample carries 600,000 to 650,000 clones, 15% of them seen once, and the ten largest clones take about 0.087%. Trimming shortened V by 6 bases and J by 6 bases, and 25 bases separated the two germline ends. The CDR3 runs to 17 residues. From germline, CDR1 is KGHSH and CDR2 LQKENI. This clonotype was obtained from a man younger than 35 in good health. The chain couples TRBV18 to TRBJ2-3, with D possibly being TRBD1 (5 bases). Sequences were obtained from naive CD4+ T cells from blood. CDR3 coding DNA: TGTGCCAGCTCGTCTACCAGGGTGGGGAAAAGTTCGGATACGCAGTATTTT. Amino acid sequence: CASSSTRVGKSSDTQYF.